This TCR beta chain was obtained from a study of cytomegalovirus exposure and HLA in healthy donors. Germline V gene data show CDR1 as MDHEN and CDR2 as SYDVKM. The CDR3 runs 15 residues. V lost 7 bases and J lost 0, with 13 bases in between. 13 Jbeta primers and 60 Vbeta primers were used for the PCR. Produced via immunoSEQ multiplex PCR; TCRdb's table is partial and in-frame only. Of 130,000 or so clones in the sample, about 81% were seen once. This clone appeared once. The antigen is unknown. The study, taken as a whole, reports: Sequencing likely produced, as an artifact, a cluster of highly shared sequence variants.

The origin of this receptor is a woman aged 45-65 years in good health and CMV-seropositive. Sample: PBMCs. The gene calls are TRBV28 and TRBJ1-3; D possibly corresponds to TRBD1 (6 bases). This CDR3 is CASTDGQFSGNTIYF. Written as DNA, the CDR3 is TGTGCCAGCACCGACGGACAGTTCTCTGGAAACACCATATATTTT.